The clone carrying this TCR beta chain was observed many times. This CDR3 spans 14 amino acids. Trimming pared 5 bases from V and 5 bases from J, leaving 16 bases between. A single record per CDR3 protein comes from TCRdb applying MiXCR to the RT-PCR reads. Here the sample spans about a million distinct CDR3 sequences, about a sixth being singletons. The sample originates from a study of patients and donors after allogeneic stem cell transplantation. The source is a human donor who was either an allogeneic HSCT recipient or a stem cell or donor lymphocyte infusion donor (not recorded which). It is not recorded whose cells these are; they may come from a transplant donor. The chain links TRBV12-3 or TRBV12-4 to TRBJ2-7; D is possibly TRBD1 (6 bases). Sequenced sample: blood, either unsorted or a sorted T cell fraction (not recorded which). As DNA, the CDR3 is TGTGCCAGCAGTCGTAACCAGGGGTACGACGAGCAGTACTTC. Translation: CASSRNQGYDEQYF.